Given below is one TCR beta chain in context. Its antigen is unidentified. V lost 7 bases and J 3 bases, leaving 12 bases between the germline ends. The germline V gene has CDR1 DFQATT and CDR2 SNEGSKA (reference sequence). The CDR3 has 13 amino acids. This entry belongs to a study of T cell repertoires in cytomegalovirus infection. Whole-study context: CMV epitopes in the study were HLA-C-restricted (recently identified) and HLA-B-restricted (well studied). Evidence of both CMV infection and a matching HLA type came from public TCR beta signatures. Study results and limitations: HLA-C-restricted, CMV-specific TCR beta clonotypes were dominant ex vivo. Public TCR beta family frequency separated CMV-and-HLA carriers, including in an independent cohort.

TCRdb re-analysed the reads in MiXCR, keeping a single row per CDR3 protein. The sample lists about a million distinct CDR3 sequences, 30% to 40% occurring once. The clonotype was recovered from a human donor in good health (CMV status not recorded). Some clones in this sample may be carry-over from other donors' samples. The source material was cultured CD8+ T cells from PBMCs, sampled from culture after CMV antigen stimulation. This chain joins TRBV20-1 and TRBJ2-2; D is uncertain. The chain's CDR3 is CSVKSDYTGELFF. The DNA for the CDR3 is TGCAGTGTAAAAAGCGATTACACCGGGGAGCTGTTTTTT.